Presented here are 23 T cell receptor beta chains from one specimen sequenced in a study of T cells in Graves' hyperthyroidism and ophthalmopathy. The investigators amplified TCR beta CDR3 regions from RNA transcripts. The primer set for the first-round RT-PCR of the TCR CDR3 was HTBI. MiXCR, run by TCRdb on the multiplex PCR reads, gives a single entry per CDR3 protein. The table includes approximately 500,000 distinct CDR3 sequences, 35% to 55% detected once. Sequencing was performed on peripheral blood or thyroid tissue (not recorded which). The receptors shown here come from a woman between 18 and 29 years old with Graves' hyperthyroidism.

This clonotype has at least ten counts. The CDR3 protein is CASSLAEGLYEQYF. The CDR3 DNA is TGTGCCAGCAGCTTAGCGGAGGGGCTCTACGAGCAGTACTTC. The rearrangement links TRBV7-2 to TRBJ2-7; D is possibly TRBD2 (6 bases). The ends were cut back, 0 bases at V and 3 bases at J, with 9 bases in the middle. Per germline, CDR1 SGHTA and CDR2 FQGNSA. The CDR3 spans 14 residues. Combining the CDR3 with reference TRBV7-2 and TRBJ2-7 gives the whole variable domain GAGVSQSPSNKVTEKGKDVELRCDPISGHTALYWYRQSLGQGLEFLIYFQGNSAPDKSGLPSDRFSAERTGGSVSTLTIQRTQQEDSAVYLCASSLAEGLYEQYFGPGTRLTVT.

This chain uses TRBV2 with TRBJ1-5, with D tentatively TRBD1 (5 bases). V lost 5 bases, J lost 5 bases, and 16 bases lay in between. The CDR3 is 15 amino acids. The germline V gene encodes CDR1 SNHLY and CDR2 FYNNEI. DNA for the CDR3: TGTGCCAGCAGTACAGATTGGGGGATTGATCAGCCCCAGCATTTT. Amino acids: CASSTDWGIDQPQHF.

This chain connects TRBV29-1 to TRBJ1-1, with 9 bases matching TRBD1. In germline, CDR1 is SQVTM, CDR2 ANQGSEA. The CDR3 loop spans 14 amino acids. CDR3 loop: CRQTQGAGNPEAFF. DNA for the CDR3: TGCAGGCAAACACAGGGGGCAGGTAACCCTGAAGCTTTCTTT.

The V and J genes are TRBV5-1 and TRBJ1-2; a weak D match, TRBD1 (6 bases). Germline CDR1 SGHRS, CDR2 YFSETQ. The germline V and J ends were trimmed by 3 bases and 11 bases, with 14 bases remaining between them. This CDR3 is 12 amino acids long. CDR3 in amino acids: CASSWGADGYTF. Here the CDR3 DNA reads TGCGCCAGCAGCTGGGGGGCCGACGGGTACACCTTC. Supplemented by reference TRBV5-1 and TRBJ1-2, the full variable domain reads KAGVTQTPRYLIKTRGQQVTLSCSPISGHRSVSWYQQTPGQGLQFLFEYFSETQRNKGNFPGRFSGRQFSNSRSEMNVSTLELGDSALYLCASSWGADGYTFGSGTRLTVV.

V is TRBV7-2 and J is TRBJ2-5, with D perhaps matching TRBD2 (5 bases). The V gene lost 2 bases and the J gene lost 5 bases, with 9 bases spanning the gap. The CDR3 covers 13 residues. Looked up from germline, CDR1 is SGHTA and CDR2 is FQGNSA. CDR3 sequence: CASSLYSGETQYF. DNA for the CDR3: TGTGCCAGCAGCTTATATTCGGGGGAGACCCAGTACTTC.

This clonotype was observed many times. The chain employs TRBV19 and TRBJ1-4; no firm D call. With 5 bases removed from V and 6 bases from J, the gap between germline ends came to 16 bases. Germline V gives CDR1 LNHDA, CDR2 SQIVND (reference sequence). The CDR3 loop spans 15 amino acids. CDR3 region: CASSPTVGPDEKLFF. The CDR3 region has the DNA TGTGCCAGTAGTCCAACGGTGGGTCCTGATGAAAAACTGTTTTTT.

This clonotype showed up just a few times. This chain uses TRBV29-1 with TRBJ1-1; 7 bases fit TRBD1. The J segment lost 5 bases and the V segment lost 6 bases, leaving 3 bases of the junction unmatched. The germline CDR1 and CDR2 sequences are SQVTM and ANQGSEA. The CDR3 has 11 amino acids. The CDR3 DNA reads as TGCAGCGTCCTGACAGGGACTGAAGCTTTCTTT. It codes for CSVLTGTEAFF.

This chain connects TRBV29-1 to TRBJ1-1, with D uncertain. Germline V gives CDR1 SQVTM, CDR2 ANQGSEA. This CDR3 spans 12 amino acids. V was pared by 8 bases and J by 2 bases, with 12 bases between. The CDR3 reads CSLEGGNTEAFF. CDR3 nucleotide sequence: TGCAGCTTAGAGGGCGGAAACACTGAAGCTTTCTTT.

This sequence joins TRBV12-3 or TRBV12-4 and TRBJ1-5; D ambiguous. The CDR3 has 13 amino acids. The V end was cut by 3 bases, the J end by 7 bases, with 10 bases between. The CDR3 nucleotides read TGTGCCAGCAGTTTCGAGTCGGAGCAGCCCCAGCATTTT. It yields the protein CASSFESEQPQHF.

Only one count was recorded for this clonotype. The chain uses TRBV29-1 and TRBJ2-5, with D maybe TRBD1 (5 bases). Germline CDR1 reads SQVTM; CDR2 reads ANQGSEA. Trimming took off 8 bases at V and 5 bases at J, with 21 bases between the two ends. The CDR3 length is 14 residues. Written as DNA, the CDR3 is TGCAGCAGTTCCGCAGGGTATACGGGCGAGACCCAGTACTTC. It codes for CSSSAGYTGETQYF.

The rearrangement joins TRBV2 to TRBJ1-1; D is possibly TRBD1 (6 bases). The CDR3 has 15 amino acids. Germline loops: CDR1 SNHLY, CDR2 FYNNEI. V was clipped by 4 bases and J by 3 bases, with 15 bases between them. CDR3 DNA sequence: TGTGCCAGCAGTGCTCCGGGGGCAGGGGACACTGAAGCTTTCTTT. Protein: CASSAPGAGDTEAFF.

This clonotype was counted at least ten times. The rearrangement joins TRBV7-9 to TRBJ2-7; D is perhaps TRBD1 (8 bases). V lost 5 bases and J 2 bases, leaving 13 bases between the germline ends. The CDR3 length is 14 residues. CDR1 and CDR2 from the germline V gene are SEHNR and FQNEAQ (reference sequence). The CDR3 bases are TGTGCCAGCAGCACACAGGGGGGGGCCTACGAGCAGTACTTC. Protein sequence: CASSTQGGAYEQYF.

On this clonotype itself: One end of the junction varies from germline; a read error may be responsible. The gene calls are TRBV7-7 and TRBJ2-5; D is unclear. This CDR3 is 13 amino acids long. The germline V gene encodes CDR1 SSHAT and CDR2 FNYEAQ (reference sequence). The CDR3 sequence is CASSPGPTETQYF. DNA for the CDR3: TGTGCTAGCAGCCCAGGTCCTACGGAGACCCAGTACTTC.

This clonotype showed up just a few times. V gene TRBV2 combines with J gene TRBJ2-3, with TRBD2 identical over 8 bases. V gave up 9 bases and J gave up 5 bases; unmatched junction bases: 7. CDR1 and CDR2 (germline): SNHLY, FYNNEI. The CDR3 sequence is 13 residues long. The CDR3, as DNA: TGTGCCAGTGAGCGGGAGCGGGGAGATACGCAGTATTTT. This translates into CASERERGDTQYF.

The J gene is TRBJ1-6, the V gene TRBV2; D is possibly TRBD1 (6 bases). From germline, CDR1 is SNHLY and CDR2 FYNNEI. With 4 bases removed from V and 4 bases from J, the gap between germline ends came to 8 bases. CDR3 size: 14 residues. CDR3 bases: TGTGCCAGCAGTGCGACAGGATATAATTCACCCCTCCACTTT. It codes for CASSATGYNSPLHF.

V is TRBV12-1 and J is TRBJ2-6; the listed D gene, TRBD2, was not tested against the DNA. TRBV12-1 is a pseudogene segment. CDR3 size: 18 residues. The CDR3 here is CASSFSPPGFAGANVLTF. In nucleotides, the CDR3 is TGTGCCAGCAGCTTTTCCCCGCCAGGGTTCGCTGGGGCCAACGTCCTGACTTTC.

The gene calls are TRBV7-3 and TRBJ1-4, with D possibly TRBD1 on 5 matching bases. V was shortened by 5 bases and J by 6 bases, with 19 bases between the two germline ends. Germline assignment: CDR1 SGHTA and CDR2 FQGTGA. CDR3 length: 16 residues. DNA for the CDR3: TGTGCCAGCAGCCCTGACACCGGGATAGGGGATGAAAAACTGTTTTTT. Its protein is CASSPDTGIGDEKLFF. Combining the CDR3 with reference TRBV7-3 and TRBJ1-4 gives the whole variable domain GAGVSQTPSNKVTEKGKYVELRCDPISGHTALYWYRQSLGQGPEFLIYFQGTGAADDSGLPNDRFFAVRPEGSVSTLKIQRTERGDSAVYLCASSPDTGIGDEKLFFGSGTQLSVL.

This clonotype has ten or more counts. The rearrangement links TRBV6-6 to TRBJ1-1; weak D call: TRBD1 (6 bases). Germline CDR1 and CDR2: MNHNY and SVGAGI (reference sequence). This CDR3 has 14 amino acids. The V and J ends lost 5 bases and 0 bases respectively, with 10 bases between them. Here the CDR3 DNA reads TGTGCCAGCAGTGGAACAGGGCTGAACACTGAAGCTTTCTTT. Translated, it gives CASSGTGLNTEAFF.

This clonotype was counted only a few times. This chain joins TRBV29-1 and TRBJ1-4; no clear D gene. The CDR3 spans 11 residues. Trimming took off 7 bases at V and 8 bases at J, with 11 bases between the two ends. Germline assignment: CDR1 SQVTM and CDR2 ANQGSEA. DNA for the CDR3: TGCAGCGCCCAGGTTCAGGAAAAACTGTTTTTT. Translating it yields CSAQVQEKLFF.

On this clonotype: At one of its ends the junction is not consistent with the germline gene, which may arise from a read error. V and J are TRBV5-1 and TRBJ2-2; D perhaps matches TRBD2 (5 bases). CDR1 SGHRS and CDR2 YFSETQ come from the germline V gene. The CDR3 has 15 amino acids. CDR3 loop: CASSLSSPNTGELLF. The CDR3 DNA sequence: TGCGCCAGCAGCTTGAGCAGCCCGAACACCGGGGAGCTGCTTTTT.

The rearrangement uses TRBV15 and TRBJ1-6, with 7 bases lining up with TRBD1. The CDR3 runs to 20 residues. After removal of 3 bases from V and 8 bases from J, the junction contained 22 bases not matched to a gene. Per the germline V gene, CDR1 is LNHNV and CDR2 is YYDKDF (reference sequence). The CDR3 sequence is CATSSFTRSGTVEAHSPLHF. The DNA of the CDR3 is TGTGCCACCAGCAGCTTCACCCGATCCGGGACAGTCGAGGCCCATTCACCCCTCCACTTT.

The sample holds many counts of this clonotype. The chain recombines TRBV5-6 with TRBJ1-1; a weak D match, TRBD1 (6 bases). Germline V lookup: CDR1 SGHDT, CDR2 YYEEEE. The length of the CDR3 is 13 residues. Trimming pared 5 bases from V and 1 base from J, leaving 9 bases between. The CDR3 DNA is TGTGCCAGCAGACCGACAGGGAACACTGAAGCTTTCTTT. It yields the protein CASRPTGNTEAFF.

This clonotype was detected ten times or more. This chain uses TRBV12-3 or TRBV12-4 with TRBJ1-1; 9 bases are shared with TRBD1. This CDR3 contains 14 residues. V was clipped by 6 bases and J by 4 bases; unmatched bases: 6. CDR3 amino acids: CASSRDRDGTEAFF. The CDR3 DNA reads TGTGCCAGCAGCCGGGACAGGGATGGCACTGAAGCTTTCTTT.